This TCR beta chain is drawn from a study of cytomegalovirus exposure and HLA in healthy donors. Whole-study results and caveats: Both high specificity and high sensitivity reportedly marked the classifier's diagnosis of cytomegalovirus status. Under in vitro conditions, a few CMV-associated chains were confirmed as specific for CMV antigens. In an earlier analysis, about 87% or about 30%: the productive usage of most TCR beta V segments.

V gave up 0 bases and J gave up 4 bases; unmatched junction bases: 2. The CDR3 length is 15 residues. Germline values: CDR1 SGHRS, CDR2 YFSETQ. Note on this clone: Its target is not known.

The PCR had 60 Vbeta and 13 Jbeta primers. Repertoires were generated with immunoSEQ multiplex PCR, while TCRdb's copy carries only in-frame clones and drops some. The repertoire holds 90,000 to 120,000 clones, with approximately 76% as singletons. The origin of this receptor is a man between 18 and 29 years old in good health and CMV-seronegative. The chain combines TRBV5-1 with TRBJ2-3; TRBD2 aligns across 10 bases. Sequencing used PBMCs. CDR3 sequence reads: CASSLDSGGSDTQYF. DNA for the CDR3: TGCGCCAGCAGCTTGGATAGCGGGGGGTCAGATACGCAGTATTTT.